Listed here are 16 T cell receptor beta chains from one sample, sequenced in a study. Clones were read by immunoSEQ multiplex PCR, and TCRdb kept only the in-frame ones, dropping some. Of tens of thousands of clones in the sample, over 90% were seen once. Sequences were obtained from PBMCs. The receptors stem from a man in his forties with rheumatoid arthritis.

The chain carries TRBV5-6 and TRBJ2-7, with 7 bases aligning to TRBD1. V lost 0 bases, J lost 7 bases, and 10 bases stayed unmatched. Germline V CDR1 and CDR2: SGHDT, YYEEEE. The CDR3 contains 15 residues. The CDR3 is CASSLVRDSFQEQYF. The CDR3 DNA is TGTGCCAGCAGCTTGGTAAGGGACAGTTTTCAGGAGCAGTACTTC.

The chain recombines TRBV7-6 with TRBJ1-4, with D unresolved. V was shortened by 5 bases and J by 0 bases, with 7 bases between the two germline ends. Germline values: CDR1 SGHVS, CDR2 FNYEAQ. This CDR3 is 14 amino acids long. The CDR3 DNA follows: TGTGCCAGCAGCCCTGGGGCAACTAATGAAAAACTGTTTTTT. It is translated as CASSPGATNEKLFF.

This clone came up once. The CDR3, as DNA: TGCAGTGCTAGACAGGGAATTGAAGCTTTCTTT. Amino acid sequence: CSARQGIEAFF. V gene TRBV20-1 combines with J gene TRBJ1-1, with a possible D match to TRBD1 (5 bases). This CDR3 comprises 11 residues. Germline lookup yields CDR1 DFQATT and CDR2 SNEGSKA (reference sequence). V lost 2 bases and J lost 7, with 8 bases in between.

CDR3 amino acids: CASSSPRGFGGNTEAFF. The CDR3 coding sequence is TGTGCCAGCAGCTCACCCAGGGGGTTCGGAGGTAACACTGAAGCTTTCTTT. The chain carries TRBV5-6 and TRBJ1-1; 7 bases are a match to TRBD1. Per the germline V gene, CDR1 is SGHDT and CDR2 is YYEEEE. Trimming took 3 bases from V and 2 from J; bases not matched to a gene: 13. The CDR3 totals 17 residues.

The chain employs TRBV2 and TRBJ1-1; D gene uncertain. The germline gives CDR1 SNHLY, CDR2 FYNNEI. Trimming cost V 6 bases and J 0 bases, with 14 bases left between them. This CDR3 spans 15 amino acids. The CDR3: CASSLNVPLNTEAFF. The CDR3 DNA reads TGTGCCAGCAGCCTGAACGTGCCCTTGAACACTGAAGCTTTCTTT. Full variable domain (remainder filled in from reference TRBV2 and TRBJ1-1): EPEVTQTPSHQVTQMGQEVILRCVPISNHLYFYWYRQILGQKVEFLVSFYNNEISEKSEIFDDQFSVERPDGSNFTLKIRSTKLEDSAMYFCASSLNVPLNTEAFFGQGTRLTVV.

The chain carries TRBV2 and TRBJ1-2; D possibly corresponds to TRBD1 (5 bases). Germline CDR1 reads SNHLY; CDR2 reads FYNNEI. Trimming stripped 2 bases from V and 0 bases from J, with 10 bases between. The length of the CDR3 is 15 residues. In nucleotides, the CDR3 is TGTGCCAGCAGTGAACCTATACAGGCTAACTATGGCTACACCTTC. Protein product: CASSEPIQANYGYTF. The full variable domain, with the rest looked up from reference TRBV2 and TRBJ1-2, is EPEVTQTPSHQVTQMGQEVILRCVPISNHLYFYWYRQILGQKVEFLVSFYNNEISEKSEIFDDQFSVERPDGSNFTLKIRSTKLEDSAMYFCASSEPIQANYGYTFGSGTRLTVV.

V gene TRBV24-1 combines with J gene TRBJ2-5, with TRBD2 as a possible D gene (6 bases). V was cut by 3 bases and J by 5 bases, with 15 bases left in between. The germline V gene encodes CDR1 KGHDR and CDR2 SFDVKD. This CDR3 is 15 amino acids long. The CDR3 here is CATSDPVGGRETQYF. In DNA, the CDR3 is TGTGCCACCAGTGATCCAGTGGGAGGAAGGGAGACCCAGTACTTC.

The rearrangement links TRBV5-1 to TRBJ2-6, with TRBD1 matching over 7 bases. Germline loops: CDR1 SGHRS, CDR2 YFSETQ. J was trimmed by 0 bases and V by 4 bases; bases with no gene match: 7. The CDR3 consists of 17 residues. The CDR3 loop reads CASSPRQGLSGANVLTF. As DNA, the CDR3 is TGCGCCAGCAGCCCCCGACAGGGCCTCTCTGGGGCCAACGTCCTGACTTTC.

V gene TRBV9 combines with J gene TRBJ2-1, with 12 bases matching TRBD2. The length of the CDR3 is 16 residues. Losses at the gene ends were 3 bases for V and 9 bases for J; bases not matched to a gene: 10. Germline V CDR1 and CDR2: SGDLS, YYNGEE. The CDR3 region is CASSARLAGGPIEQFF. The CDR3 DNA is TGTGCCAGCAGCGCCCGCCTAGCGGGAGGGCCGATTGAGCAGTTCTTC.

The genes are TRBV6-5 and TRBJ1-2; maybe TRBD1 (6 bases). This CDR3 comprises 12 residues. The ends were cut back, 6 bases at V and 5 bases at J, with 10 bases in the middle. Per the germline V gene, CDR1 is MNHEY and CDR2 is SVGAGI. CDR3 DNA: TGTGCCAGCAGGTTCCAGGGGTATGGCTACACCTTC. Translation: CASRFQGYGYTF.

The chain couples TRBV11-3 to TRBJ2-1; D unclear. Germline V gives CDR1 SGHNT, CDR2 YENEEA. Trimming stripped 2 bases from V and 6 bases from J, with 8 bases between. The CDR3 loop spans 13 amino acids. The CDR3 spells CASSLHGVNEQFF. The CDR3 DNA reads as TGTGCCAGCAGCTTACACGGAGTCAATGAGCAGTTCTTC. Based on the CDR3 plus reference TRBV11-3 and TRBJ2-1, the full variable domain is EAGVVQSPRYKIIEKKQPVAFWCNPISGHNTLYWYLQNLGQGPELLIRYENEEAVDDSQLPKDRFSAERLKGVDSTLKIQPAELGDSAVYLCASSLHGVNEQFFGPGTRLTVL.

This sequence joins TRBV6-5 and TRBJ2-3; maybe TRBD1 (5 bases). The V end was cut by 8 bases, the J end by 4 bases, with 10 bases between. Germline V lookup: CDR1 MNHEY, CDR2 SVGAGI. This CDR3 has 12 residues. In DNA form, the CDR3 reads TGTGCCAGCTGGAAGGGGTCAGATACGCAGTATTTT. Translating it yields CASWKGSDTQYF.

The rearrangement links TRBV9 to TRBJ1-5; TRBD1 might be the D (6 bases). This CDR3 spans 15 amino acids. V was trimmed by 0 bases and J by 4 bases, leaving 11 bases between them. CDR1 and CDR2 (germline): SGDLS, YYNGEE. The CDR3 region is CASSVDGQGNQPQHF. In DNA, the CDR3 is TGTGCCAGCAGCGTAGATGGGCAGGGGAATCAGCCCCAGCATTTT.

This chain connects TRBV7-2 to TRBJ2-4, with D perhaps matching TRBD1 or TRBD2 (5 bases each). The CDR3 has 15 amino acids. Germline CDR1 and CDR2: SGHTA and FQGNSA. The ends were cut back, 1 base at V and 6 bases at J, with 13 bases in the middle. The CDR3 here is CASSLVGTGLNIQYF. CDR3 nucleotide sequence: TGTGCCAGCAGCTTAGTCGGGACGGGATTAAACATTCAGTACTTC.

The chain joins TRBV29-1 to TRBJ2-1; D possibly corresponds to TRBD1 (5 bases). Germline V gene sequence: CDR1 SQVTM, CDR2 ANQGSEA. With 3 bases removed from V and 0 bases from J, the gap between germline ends came to 15 bases. This CDR3 is built from 16 residues. The DNA for the CDR3 is TGCAGCGTTGAGGGTCCAGGGCCCCACTCCTACAATGAGCAGTTCTTC. This sequence encodes CSVEGPGPHSYNEQFF.

This clone came up once. The chain combines TRBV6-5 with TRBJ2-1; 8 bases map to TRBD2. This CDR3 has 13 residues. The germline V gene encodes CDR1 MNHEY and CDR2 SVGAGI. The junction had 7 bases not matched to a gene; V was cut back by 8 bases and J by 7 bases. The CDR3 coding sequence is TGTGCCAGCGAGCGGGGGCCGGGGAATGAGCAGTTCTTC. Its protein is CASERGPGNEQFF.